Listed below are T cell receptor beta chains from one sample, sequenced in a study of CD8+CD57+ T cells in acquired aplastic anemia. TCRdb recomputed calls from the reads with MiXCR, one row per CDR3 protein. Seen here are fewer than 150,000 distinct CDR3 sequences, more than 40% observed once, and the top ten hold about 2.5%. Sequenced: sorted CD4+, CD8+, or CD8+CD57+ T cells (not recorded which) from PBMCs. Source of these receptors: a human donor in good health, serving as a control. Both conserved end residues are part of each CDR3. The size of a clone is reported for some rows only, either as once, few or many, or as a class for expanded clones.

CASSSVDQGAYEQYF TRBV7-8 . .
CATSRGGKSYYNEQFF TRBV15 . TRBJ2-1
CASTRRGGQETQYF TRBV7-2 many TRBJ2-5
CASSFIQGAGYGYTF TRBV9 once TRBJ1-2
CSVDWGRYGYTF TRBV29-1 . TRBJ1-2
CASSPRQGGDTQYF TRBV18 many TRBJ2-3
CASRRGATGTQYF TRBV19 . TRBJ2-3
CASSFRMGQGYEQYF TRBV7-2 many TRBJ2-7
CSAISGGGNTEAFF TRBV20-1 many TRBJ1-1
CASSQESGENQPQHF TRBV4-3 . TRBJ1-5
CASSAAPTDTQYF TRBV7-7 . TRBJ2-3
CASSSNSNQPQHF TRBV7-2 many TRBJ1-5
CSVGGWQDYGYTF TRBV29-1 few TRBJ1-2
CASSRIGNEQFF TRBV7-9 . TRBJ2-1
CASSIDSAGANVLTF TRBV19 many TRBJ2-6
CASDGQGSTGELFF TRBV10-2 . TRBJ2-2
CASSGQYGYTF TRBV2 . TRBJ1-2